This T cell receptor beta chain appears in the sequencing data of a study of metastatic and nonmetastatic thyroid tumors. This CDR3 contains 14 residues. Trimming took off 2 bases at V and 1 base at J, with 5 bases between the two ends. The V gene's germline CDR1 is LNHDA and CDR2 SQIVND (reference sequence). The entire patient cohort was treatment-naive prior to thyroid surgery. In the authors' methods: Construction of a distant-metastasis classifier for papillary thyroid cancer relied on CDR3 differences across clinicopathological groups. From the PCR reads, TCRdb re-called clones with MiXCR. These V and J calls originate from TCRdb's pipeline instead of the authors' own analysis. Altogether fewer than 40,000 clones are present, 35% to 45% being singletons, with the ten largest covering roughly 20%.

The sequence came from a female donor with papillary thyroid cancer or a benign thyroid nodule (not recorded which). Some clones in this sample may be carry-over from other donors' samples. Input material: tumor tissue. The chain carries TRBV19 and TRBJ2-2; D remains unclear. The CDR3 spells CASSITKNTGELFF. DNA of the CDR3: TGTGCCAGTAGTATAACTAAGAACACCGGGGAGCTGTTTTTT.